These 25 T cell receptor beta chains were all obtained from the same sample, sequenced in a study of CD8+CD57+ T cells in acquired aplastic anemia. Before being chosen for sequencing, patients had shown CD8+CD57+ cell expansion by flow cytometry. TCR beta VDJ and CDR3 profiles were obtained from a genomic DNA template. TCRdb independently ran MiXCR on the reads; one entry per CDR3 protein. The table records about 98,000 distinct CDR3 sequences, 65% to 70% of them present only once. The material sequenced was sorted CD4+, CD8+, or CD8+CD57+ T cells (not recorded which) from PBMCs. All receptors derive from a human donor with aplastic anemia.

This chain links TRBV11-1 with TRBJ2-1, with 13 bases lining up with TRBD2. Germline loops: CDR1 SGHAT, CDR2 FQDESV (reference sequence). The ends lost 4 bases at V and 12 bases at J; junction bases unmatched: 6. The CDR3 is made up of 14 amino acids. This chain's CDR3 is CASSSTGLAGTQFF. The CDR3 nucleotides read TGTGCCAGCAGCTCGACGGGACTAGCGGGGACGCAGTTCTTC.

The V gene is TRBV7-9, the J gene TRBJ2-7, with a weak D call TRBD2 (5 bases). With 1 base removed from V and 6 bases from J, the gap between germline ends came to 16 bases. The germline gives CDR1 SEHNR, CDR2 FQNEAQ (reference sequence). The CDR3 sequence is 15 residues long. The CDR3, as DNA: TGTGCCAGCAGCTTAGATCCGGGAAGAATAGGCGAGCAGTACTTC. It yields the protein CASSLDPGRIGEQYF.

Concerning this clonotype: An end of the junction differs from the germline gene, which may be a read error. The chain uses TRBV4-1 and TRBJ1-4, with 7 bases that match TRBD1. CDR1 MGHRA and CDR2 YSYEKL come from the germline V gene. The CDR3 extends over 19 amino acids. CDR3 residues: CASSQEGSSRRQGYEKLLF. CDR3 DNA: TGCGCCAGCAGCCAAGAAGGTTCCAGTCGTCGACAGGGATACGAAAAACTGCTTTTT.

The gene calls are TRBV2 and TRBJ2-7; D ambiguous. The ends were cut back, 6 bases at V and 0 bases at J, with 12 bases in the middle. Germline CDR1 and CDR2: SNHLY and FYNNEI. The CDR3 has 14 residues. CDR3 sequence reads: CASSITAFSYEQYF. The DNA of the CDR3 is TGTGCCAGCAGCATCACCGCCTTCTCCTACGAGCAGTACTTC. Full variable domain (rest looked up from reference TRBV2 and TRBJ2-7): EPEVTQTPSHQVTQMGQEVILRCVPISNHLYFYWYRQILGQKVEFLVSFYNNEISEKSEIFDDQFSVERPDGSNFTLKIRSTKLEDSAMYFCASSITAFSYEQYFGPGTRLTVT.

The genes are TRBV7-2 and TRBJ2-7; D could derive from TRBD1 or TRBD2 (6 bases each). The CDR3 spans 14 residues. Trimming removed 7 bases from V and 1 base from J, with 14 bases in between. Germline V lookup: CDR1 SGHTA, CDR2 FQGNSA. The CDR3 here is CASNDPGASYEQYF. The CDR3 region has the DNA TGTGCCAGCAACGATCCGGGGGCATCCTACGAGCAGTACTTC.

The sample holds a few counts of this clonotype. The CDR3 DNA reads TGTGCCATCAGTGCCGGACAGGTGAGCTCCTACGAGCAGTACTTC. Translated, it gives CAISAGQVSSYEQYF. The chain recombines TRBV10-3 with TRBJ2-7, with 7 bases identical to TRBD1. V was pared by 4 bases and J by 0 bases, with 6 bases of the junction left unmatched. This CDR3 has 15 amino acids. Germline V CDR1 and CDR2: ENHRY, SYGVKD.

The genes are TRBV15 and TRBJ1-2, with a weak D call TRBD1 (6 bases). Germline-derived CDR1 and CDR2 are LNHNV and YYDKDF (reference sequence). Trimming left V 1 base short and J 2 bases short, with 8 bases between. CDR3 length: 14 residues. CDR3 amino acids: CATSRGGTNYGYTF. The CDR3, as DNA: TGTGCCACCAGCAGAGGGGGGACAAACTATGGCTACACCTTC.

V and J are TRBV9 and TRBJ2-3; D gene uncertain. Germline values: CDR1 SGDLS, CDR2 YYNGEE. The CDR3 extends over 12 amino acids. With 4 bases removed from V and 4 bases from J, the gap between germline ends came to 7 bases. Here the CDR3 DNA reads TGTGCCAGCAGCACCAGCGCAGATACGCAGTATTTT. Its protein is CASSTSADTQYF.

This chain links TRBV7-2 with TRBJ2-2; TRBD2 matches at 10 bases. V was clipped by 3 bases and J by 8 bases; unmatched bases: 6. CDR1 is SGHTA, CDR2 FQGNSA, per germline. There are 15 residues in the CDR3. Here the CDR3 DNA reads TGTGCCAGCAGCTTGAGCGGGAGGGCCAATGGGGAGCTGTTTTTT. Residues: CASSLSGRANGELFF.

CDR3 DNA: TGTGCCAGTCGCGATGATAACACTGAAGCTTTCTTT. It yields the protein CASRDDNTEAFF. The V gene is TRBV19, the J gene TRBJ1-1, with no clear D. The CDR3 runs 12 residues. The V gene's germline CDR1 is LNHDA and CDR2 SQIVND (reference sequence). V was clipped by 8 bases and J by 2 bases, with 9 bases between them.

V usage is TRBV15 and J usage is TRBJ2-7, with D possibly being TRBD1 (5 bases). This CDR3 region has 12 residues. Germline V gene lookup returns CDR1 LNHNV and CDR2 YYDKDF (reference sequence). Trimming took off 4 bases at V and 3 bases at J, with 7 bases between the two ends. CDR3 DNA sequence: TGTGCCACCAGCAACAGGAACTACGAGCAGTACTTC. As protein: CATSNRNYEQYF.

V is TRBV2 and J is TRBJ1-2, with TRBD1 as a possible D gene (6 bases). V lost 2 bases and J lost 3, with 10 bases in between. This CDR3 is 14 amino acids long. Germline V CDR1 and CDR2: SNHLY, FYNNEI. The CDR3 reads CASSEMRGDYGYTF. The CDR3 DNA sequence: TGTGCCAGCAGTGAAATGAGGGGGGACTATGGCTACACCTTC.

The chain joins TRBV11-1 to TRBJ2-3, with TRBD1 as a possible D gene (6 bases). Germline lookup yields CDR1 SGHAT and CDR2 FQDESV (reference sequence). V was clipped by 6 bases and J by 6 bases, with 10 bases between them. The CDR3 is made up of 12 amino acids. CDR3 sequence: CASRPTGDTQYF. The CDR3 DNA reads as TGTGCCAGCAGACCTACAGGGGATACGCAGTATTTT.

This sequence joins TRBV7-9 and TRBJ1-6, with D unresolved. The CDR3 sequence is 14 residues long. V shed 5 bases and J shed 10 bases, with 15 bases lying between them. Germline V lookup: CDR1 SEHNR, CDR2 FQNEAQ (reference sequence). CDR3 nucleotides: TGTGCCAGCAGCCCCGATTTGGTAGGATCACCCCTCCACTTT. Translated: CASSPDLVGSPLHF. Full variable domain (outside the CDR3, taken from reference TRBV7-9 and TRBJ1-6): DTGVSQNPRHKITKRGQNVTFRCDPISEHNRLYWYRQTLGQGPEFLTYFQNEAQLEKSRLLSDRFSAERPKGSFSTLEIQRTEQGDSAMYLCASSPDLVGSPLHFGNGTRLTVT.

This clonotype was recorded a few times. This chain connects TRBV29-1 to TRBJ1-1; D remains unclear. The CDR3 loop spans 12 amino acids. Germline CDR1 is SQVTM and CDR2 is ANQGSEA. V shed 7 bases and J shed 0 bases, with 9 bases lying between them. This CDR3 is CSAGRMNTEAFF. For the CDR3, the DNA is TGCAGCGCTGGACGAATGAACACTGAAGCTTTCTTT. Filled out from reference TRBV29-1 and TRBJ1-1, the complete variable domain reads SAVISQKPSRDICQRGTSLTIQCQVDSQVTMMFWYRQQPGQSLTLIATANQGSEATYESGFVIDKFPISRPNLTFSTLTVSNMSPEDSSIYLCSAGRMNTEAFFGQGTRLTVV.

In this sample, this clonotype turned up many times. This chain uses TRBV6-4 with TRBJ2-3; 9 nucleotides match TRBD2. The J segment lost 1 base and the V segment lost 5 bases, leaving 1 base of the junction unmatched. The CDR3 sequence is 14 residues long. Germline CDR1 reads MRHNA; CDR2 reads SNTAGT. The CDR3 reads CASSRLAGTDTQYF. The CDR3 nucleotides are TGTGCCAGCAGTAGACTAGCGGGCACAGATACGCAGTATTTT.

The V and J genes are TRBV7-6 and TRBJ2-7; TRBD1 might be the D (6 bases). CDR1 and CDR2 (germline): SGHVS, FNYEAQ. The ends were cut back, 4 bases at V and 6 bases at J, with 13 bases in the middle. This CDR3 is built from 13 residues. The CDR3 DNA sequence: TGTGCCAGCAGCTCCAGACAGGATGGCGAGCAGTACTTC. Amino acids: CASSSRQDGEQYF.

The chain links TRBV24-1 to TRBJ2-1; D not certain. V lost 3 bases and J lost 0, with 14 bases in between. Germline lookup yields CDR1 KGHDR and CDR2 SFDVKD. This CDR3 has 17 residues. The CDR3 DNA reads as TGTGCCACCAGTGATACACGTGGTCGCAGCTCCTACAATGAGCAGTTCTTC. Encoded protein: CATSDTRGRSSYNEQFF.

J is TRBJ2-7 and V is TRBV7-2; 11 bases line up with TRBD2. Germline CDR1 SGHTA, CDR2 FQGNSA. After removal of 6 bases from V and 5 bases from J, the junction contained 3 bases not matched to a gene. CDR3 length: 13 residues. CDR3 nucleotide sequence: TGTGCCAGCAGTGGGACTAGCGGTGACGAGCAGTACTTC. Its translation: CASSGTSGDEQYF.

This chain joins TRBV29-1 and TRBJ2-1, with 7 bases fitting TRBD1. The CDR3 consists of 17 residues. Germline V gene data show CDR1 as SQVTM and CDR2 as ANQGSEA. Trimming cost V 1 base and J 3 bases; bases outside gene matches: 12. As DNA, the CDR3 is TGCAGCGTTGAAGCGGCAGGGGGACCCATCGGCTACAATGAGCAGTTCTTC. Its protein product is CSVEAAGGPIGYNEQFF.

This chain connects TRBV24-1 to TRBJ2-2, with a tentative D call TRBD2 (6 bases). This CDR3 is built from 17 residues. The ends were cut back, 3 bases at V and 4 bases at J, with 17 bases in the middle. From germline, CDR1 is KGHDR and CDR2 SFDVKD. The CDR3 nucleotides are TGTGCCACCAGTGATGGTCTCCGGGGGTCGGGCACCGGGGAGCTGTTTTTT. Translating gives CATSDGLRGSGTGELFF.

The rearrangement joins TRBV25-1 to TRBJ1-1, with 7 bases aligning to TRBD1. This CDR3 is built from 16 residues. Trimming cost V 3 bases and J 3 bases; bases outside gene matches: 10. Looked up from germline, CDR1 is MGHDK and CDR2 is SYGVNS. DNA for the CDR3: TGTGCCAGCAGTGATTGGGGTAGGGGGCTCGACACTGAAGCTTTCTTT. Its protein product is CASSDWGRGLDTEAFF.

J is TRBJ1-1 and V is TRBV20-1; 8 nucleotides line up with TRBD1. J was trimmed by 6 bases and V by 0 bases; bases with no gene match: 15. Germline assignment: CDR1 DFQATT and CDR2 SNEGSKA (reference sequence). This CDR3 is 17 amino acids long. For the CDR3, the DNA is TGCAGTGCTAGAGATACCGGCCTTACAGGGGGTAACCCTGAAGCTTTCTTT. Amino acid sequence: CSARDTGLTGGNPEAFF.

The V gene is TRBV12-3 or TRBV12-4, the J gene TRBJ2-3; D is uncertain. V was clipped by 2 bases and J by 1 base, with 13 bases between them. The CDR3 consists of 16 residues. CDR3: CASSLSIGEGTDTQYF. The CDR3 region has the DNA TGTGCCAGCAGTTTAAGTATCGGTGAGGGCACAGATACGCAGTATTTT.

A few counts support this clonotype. CDR3 in DNA: TGCAGTGCGGGACGGGACCACGATACGCAGTATTTT. This codes for CSAGRDHDTQYF. The V and J genes are TRBV20-1 and TRBJ2-3; TRBD1 or TRBD2 may be the D gene (5 bases each). The V end lost 6 bases, the J end lost 6 bases, and 13 bases lay between the germline ends. Per the germline V gene, CDR1 is DFQATT and CDR2 is SNEGSKA (reference sequence). The CDR3 loop spans 12 amino acids.